A single sample is the source of the 23 T cell receptor beta chains below, sequenced in a study of blood T cell repertoires in COVID-19. Produced via immunoSEQ multiplex PCR; TCRdb's table is partial and in-frame only. The sample consists of 70,000 or so clones, 80% to 90% of them appearing once. Sequenced sample: peripheral blood. The origin of the receptors is a man aged 30-40 years with acute or convalescent COVID-19.

This chain links TRBV7-2 with TRBJ2-1; possibly TRBD1 for D (6 bases). The ends were cut back, 2 bases at V and 2 bases at J, with 7 bases in the middle. The CDR3 sequence is 14 residues long. Germline V lookup: CDR1 SGHTA, CDR2 FQGNSA. CDR3 loop: CASSLRGTYNEQFF. In nucleotides, the CDR3 is TGTGCCAGCAGCTTAAGGGGGACCTACAATGAGCAGTTCTTC.

The chain links TRBV19 to TRBJ2-1; maybe TRBD1 (6 bases). This CDR3 contains 15 residues. Trimming took off 5 bases at V and 0 bases at J, with 11 bases between the two ends. Germline loops: CDR1 LNHDA, CDR2 SQIVND (reference sequence). The CDR3 DNA follows: TGTGCCAGTAGTCAGGGGAGAAGCTCCTACAATGAGCAGTTCTTC. Protein product: CASSQGRSSYNEQFF.

This chain uses TRBV4-1 with TRBJ1-6, with a possible D match to TRBD1 (6 bases). CDR3 length: 15 residues. V lost 1 base to trimming and J lost 7 bases, with 11 bases between them. From germline, CDR1 is MGHRA and CDR2 YSYEKL. The CDR3 protein is CASSQVGQGNSPLHF. CDR3 nucleotide sequence: TGCGCCAGCAGCCAAGTTGGTCAGGGGAATTCACCCCTCCACTTT.

The chain carries TRBV19 and TRBJ1-2; 9 bases match TRBD1. Germline-derived CDR1 and CDR2 are LNHDA and SQIVND (reference sequence). The J segment lost 3 bases and the V segment lost 4 bases, leaving 6 bases of the junction unmatched. This CDR3 has 15 amino acids. This CDR3 is CASSTTGGFDYGYTF. The DNA of the CDR3 is TGTGCCAGTAGTACGACAGGGGGATTTGACTATGGCTACACCTTC.

The genes are TRBV19 and TRBJ2-1, with TRBD1 matching 7 bases. Germline values: CDR1 LNHDA, CDR2 SQIVND (reference sequence). V trimming: 5 bases; J trimming: 6 bases; junction bases outside the gene matches: 4. This CDR3 contains 13 residues. The CDR3 here is CASSVTGFNEQFF. The CDR3 nucleotides are TGTGCCAGTAGTGTGACAGGGTTCAATGAGCAGTTCTTC.

The chain employs TRBV7-8 and TRBJ1-1; D ambiguous. V lost 5 bases, J lost 7 bases, and 8 bases lay in between. Germline lookup yields CDR1 SGHVS and CDR2 FQNEAQ. CDR3 length: 11 amino acids. CDR3 nucleotides: TGTGCCAGCAGCGCGGATCATGAAGCTTTCTTT. Protein: CASSADHEAFF.

The chain recombines TRBV18 with TRBJ2-2, with TRBD1 as a possible D gene (6 bases). Trimming took off 3 bases at V and 3 bases at J, with 8 bases between the two ends. The CDR3 covers 14 residues. From germline, CDR1 is KGHSH and CDR2 LQKENI. The CDR3 region is CASSPGGDTGELFF. In DNA form, the CDR3 reads TGTGCCAGCTCACCTGGGGGCGACACCGGGGAGCTGTTTTTT.

Of note for this clone: Other DNA variants within this sample encode the same CDR3. The chain has TRBV3-1 (or the pseudogene TRBV3-2) and TRBJ1-1; D gene ambiguous. The CDR3 sequence is 13 residues long. Germline V lookup: CDR1 LGHDT, CDR2 YNNKEL (reference sequence). The V and J ends lost 3 bases and 0 bases respectively, with 5 bases between them. As DNA, the CDR3 is TGTGCCAGCAGCCAGAGGTTGAACACTGAAGCTTTCTTT. It codes for CASSQRLNTEAFF.

The CDR3 bases are TGTGCCAGCAGCTTAGTAGCGGTAGTTTACAATGAGCAGTTCTTC. Translated, it gives CASSLVAVVYNEQFF. The gene calls are TRBV7-2 and TRBJ2-1; TRBD2 might be the D (6 bases). The CDR3 consists of 15 residues. Per the germline V gene, CDR1 is SGHTA and CDR2 is FQGNSA. V was cut by 1 base and J by 4 bases, with 11 bases left in between. Complete variable domain (other parts from reference TRBV7-2 and TRBJ2-1): GAGVSQSPSNKVTEKGKDVELRCDPISGHTALYWYRQSLGQGLEFLIYFQGNSAPDKSGLPSDRFSAERTGGSVSTLTIQRTQQEDSAVYLCASSLVAVVYNEQFFGPGTRLTVL.

The genes are TRBV11-3 and TRBJ2-1; 10 positions match TRBD2. Germline trimming cut 5 bases from V and 5 bases from J; bases unmatched to any gene: 6. There are 15 residues in the CDR3. Germline V gene data show CDR1 as SGHNT and CDR2 as YENEEA. This chain's CDR3 is CASSINSGGHNEQFF. Written as DNA, the CDR3 is TGTGCCAGCAGCATTAATAGCGGGGGGCACAATGAGCAGTTCTTC.

The chain couples TRBV5-1 to TRBJ1-2; tentatively, D is TRBD1 (5 bases). V was trimmed by 3 bases and J by 4 bases, leaving 10 bases between them. The length of the CDR3 is 13 residues. CDR1 SGHRS and CDR2 YFSETQ come from the germline V gene. The CDR3 sequence: CASSSGISYGYTF. DNA for the CDR3: TGCGCCAGCAGCTCAGGGATTTCCTATGGCTACACCTTC.

The chain couples TRBV5-1 to TRBJ1-6, with no clear D. The CDR3 is 15 amino acids. Germline CDR1 reads SGHRS; CDR2 reads YFSETQ. V was trimmed by 0 bases and J by 7 bases, leaving 11 bases between them. The CDR3 is CASSLEPLRNSPLHF. CDR3 sequence (DNA): TGCGCCAGCAGCTTGGAGCCGTTGCGGAATTCACCCCTCCACTTT.

The V and J genes are TRBV18 and TRBJ1-1; TRBD1 aligns across 12 bases. This CDR3 has 16 amino acids. V lost 2 bases, J lost 4 bases, and 5 bases stayed unmatched. CDR1 KGHSH and CDR2 LQKENI come from the germline V gene. CDR3 residues: CASSPSGQGAGTEAFF. The CDR3 coding sequence is TGTGCCAGCTCACCATCGGGACAGGGGGCAGGCACTGAAGCTTTCTTT.

The V call is TRBV6-5, the J call TRBJ1-1; 7 nucleotides align to TRBD1. CDR3 length: 14 residues. The V gene's germline CDR1 is MNHEY and CDR2 SVGAGI. Trimming took 7 bases from V and 0 from J; bases not matched to a gene: 5. The chain's CDR3 is CASKKGQMNTEAFF. CDR3 DNA sequence: TGTGCCAGCAAGAAGGGACAGATGAACACTGAAGCTTTCTTT.

V is TRBV15 and J is TRBJ2-7, with 8 bases matching TRBD1. This CDR3 is 14 amino acids long. Germline assignment: CDR1 LNHNV and CDR2 YYDKDF (reference sequence). The V segment lost 4 bases and the J segment 2 bases; nucleotides outside the gene matches: 4. The CDR3 loop reads CATSTHRGAYEQYF. Written as DNA, the CDR3 is TGTGCCACCAGCACACACAGGGGGGCCTACGAGCAGTACTTC.

The CDR3: CAMGERGQDTIYF. CDR3 coding DNA: TGTGCCATGGGAGAGAGGGGACAGGACACCATATATTTT. The gene calls are TRBV10-3 and TRBJ1-3, with 8 bases lining up with TRBD1. The V segment lost 9 bases and the J segment 8 bases; nucleotides outside the gene matches: 9. This CDR3 has 13 amino acids. Germline CDR1 and CDR2: ENHRY and SYGVKD.

The chain recombines TRBV27 with TRBJ1-6; 8 positions agree with TRBD1. The CDR3 extends over 14 amino acids. With V trimmed by 2 bases and J by 8 bases, 2 bases remained unmatched. From germline, CDR1 is MNHEY and CDR2 SMNVEV (reference sequence). The CDR3: CASSLDRGYSPLHF. CDR3 nucleotides: TGTGCCAGCAGTTTAGACAGGGGTTATTCACCCCTCCACTTT.

This clone was observed a single time. The chain links TRBV5-4 to TRBJ1-1, with D tentatively TRBD1 (5 bases). Trimming took off 4 bases at V and 5 bases at J, with 15 bases between the two ends. The CDR3 has 14 amino acids. Germline CDR1 and CDR2: SGHNT and YYREEE (reference sequence). The CDR3 here is CASSRVREGTEAFF. CDR3 bases: TGTGCCAGCAGCCGCGTCAGGGAGGGGACTGAAGCTTTCTTT.

The chain recombines TRBV5-1 with TRBJ1-6, with 9 bases identical to TRBD1. This CDR3 is 16 amino acids long. V trimming: 4 bases; J trimming: 6 bases; junction bases outside the gene matches: 8. Looked up from germline, CDR1 is SGHRS and CDR2 is YFSETQ. In DNA form, the CDR3 reads TGCGCCAGCAGCGTGGGACAGGGATTGGGTAATTCACCCCTCCACTTT. This sequence encodes CASSVGQGLGNSPLHF.

The chain's CDR3 is CASSRGMTYGYTF. The CDR3 DNA reads TGTGCCAGCAGCCGGGGAATGACCTATGGCTACACCTTC. This chain connects TRBV6-5 to TRBJ1-2; D gene unclear. The germline CDR1 and CDR2 sequences are MNHEY and SVGAGI. There are 13 residues in the CDR3. V lost 6 bases and J 4 bases, leaving 12 bases between the germline ends.

This rearrangement joins TRBV5-4 to TRBJ2-5, with TRBD1 matching 9 bases. The CDR3 is 15 amino acids. The ends lost 4 bases at V and 7 bases at J; junction bases unmatched: 11. Germline V gives CDR1 SGHNT, CDR2 YYREEE (reference sequence). CDR3 sequence: CASSPGTGRVGTQYF. DNA of the CDR3: TGTGCCAGCAGCCCCGGGACAGGGAGGGTCGGGACCCAGTACTTC.

This clone was seen only a few times. Other DNA sequences in this sample translate to the same CDR3. The V call is TRBV27, the J call TRBJ2-7, with TRBD2 identical over 8 bases. This CDR3 contains 14 residues. Trimming cost V 4 bases and J 2 bases; bases outside gene matches: 4. Germline V lookup: CDR1 MNHEY, CDR2 SMNVEV (reference sequence). CDR3 bases: TGTGCCAGCAGTTCGAGCGGGGGCCCCTACGAGCAGTACTTC. Translated, it gives CASSSSGGPYEQYF.

The chain links TRBV12-3 or TRBV12-4 to TRBJ1-1, with D unclear. Trimming cost V 2 bases and J 4 bases, with 8 bases left between them. The CDR3 is 13 residues long. The CDR3 DNA reads TGTGCCAGCAGTTTAACGGGGATCACTGAAGCTTTCTTT. Its translation is CASSLTGITEAFF.